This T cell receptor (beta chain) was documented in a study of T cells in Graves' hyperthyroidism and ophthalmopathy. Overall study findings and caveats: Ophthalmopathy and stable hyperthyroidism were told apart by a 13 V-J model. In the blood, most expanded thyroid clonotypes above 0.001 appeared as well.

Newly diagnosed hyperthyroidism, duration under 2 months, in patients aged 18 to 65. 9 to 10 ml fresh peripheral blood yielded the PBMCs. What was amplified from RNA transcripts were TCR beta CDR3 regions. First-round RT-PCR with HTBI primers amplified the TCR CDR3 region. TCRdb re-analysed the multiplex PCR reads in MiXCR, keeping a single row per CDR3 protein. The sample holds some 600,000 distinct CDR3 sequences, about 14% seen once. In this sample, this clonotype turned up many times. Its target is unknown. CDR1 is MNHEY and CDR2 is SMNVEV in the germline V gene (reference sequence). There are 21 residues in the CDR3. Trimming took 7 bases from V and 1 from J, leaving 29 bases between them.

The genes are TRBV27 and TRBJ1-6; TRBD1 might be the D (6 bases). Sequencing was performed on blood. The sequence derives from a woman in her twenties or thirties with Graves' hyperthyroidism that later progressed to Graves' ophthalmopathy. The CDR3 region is CASTVWARGRGEGSYNSPLHF. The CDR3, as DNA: TGTGCCAGCACCGTTTGGGCGCGAGGCAGGGGTGAGGGTTCCTATAATTCACCCCTCCACTTT.